The rows below give T cell receptor beta chains drawn from one sample of a study of T-cell reconstitution after alpha-beta-depleted transplantation in children. TCRdb re-derived calls from the PCR reads in MiXCR, one entry per CDR3 protein. Altogether 530,000 or so distinct CDR3 sequences are present, 27% being singletons, with the ten largest covering around a third. The material was PBMCs, obtained before TCRalphabeta/CD19-depleted stem cell transplant. Receptor source: a boy in the first two years of life with Wiskott-Aldrich syndrome, due to receive a stem cell transplant. Both conserved end residues are part of each CDR3. A D gene is named only where the DNA matches it firmly. Size tells how often a clone was seen (once, few, many) or the class of an expanded clone, and some rows leave it out.

v_gene: TRBV24-1; j_gene: TRBJ2-5; abundance: .; d_gene: TRBD1; CDR3aa: CATSEGDRETQYF; CDR3nt: TGTGCCACCAGTGAGGGGGACAGAGAGACCCAGTACTTC
v_gene: TRBV12-3/TRBV12-4; j_gene: TRBJ2-1; abundance: .; d_gene: TRBD2; CDR3aa: CASSPISGSAYNEQFF; CDR3nt: TGTGCCAGCAGTCCAATTAGCGGGAGCGCCTACAATGAGCAGTTCTTC
v_gene: TRBV4-1; j_gene: TRBJ2-4; abundance: few; d_gene: .; CDR3aa: CASSQGAVEGAKAKNIQYF; CDR3nt: TGCGCCAGCAGCCAAGGAGCGGTGGAGGGGGCGAAAGCCAAAAACATTCAGTACTTC
v_gene: TRBV7-2; j_gene: TRBJ2-3; abundance: .; d_gene: TRBD2; CDR3aa: CASSLQRGFTDTQYF; CDR3nt: TGTGCCAGCAGCTTGCAGCGGGGATTCACAGATACGCAGTATTTT
v_gene: TRBV7-6; j_gene: TRBJ2-1; abundance: few; d_gene: TRBD2; CDR3aa: CASSYSGSRSPNEQFF; CDR3nt: TGTGCCAGCAGCTATAGCGGGAGCCGTTCCCCCAATGAGCAGTTCTTC
v_gene: TRBV5-1; j_gene: TRBJ1-1; abundance: .; d_gene: .; CDR3aa: CASSLTLGENTEAFF; CDR3nt: TGCGCCAGCAGCCTCACGTTAGGGGAGAACACTGAAGCTTTCTTT
v_gene: TRBV9; j_gene: TRBJ2-1; abundance: few; d_gene: TRBD1; CDR3aa: CASSVRGTEKLYNEQFF; CDR3nt: TGTGCCAGCAGCGTAAGGGGGACAGAAAAGTTGTACAATGAGCAGTTCTTC
v_gene: TRBV15; j_gene: TRBJ2-1; abundance: .; d_gene: TRBD1; CDR3aa: CATSRLRDSDNEQFF; CDR3nt: TGTGCCACCAGCAGACTGAGGGACAGTGACAATGAGCAGTTCTTC
v_gene: TRBV14; j_gene: TRBJ2-3; abundance: few; d_gene: TRBD2; CDR3aa: CASSSRAGGPDTQYF; CDR3nt: TGTGCCAGCAGCTCTCGAGCGGGAGGGCCAGATACGCAGTATTTT
v_gene: TRBV7-6; j_gene: TRBJ1-4; abundance: few; d_gene: .; CDR3aa: CASSLKAGFNEKLFF; CDR3nt: TGTGCCAGCAGCTTAAAGGCAGGGTTTAATGAAAAACTGTTTTTT
v_gene: TRBV20-1; j_gene: TRBJ1-1; abundance: .; d_gene: .; CDR3aa: CSARTLGATNTEAFF; CDR3nt: TGCAGTGCTAGAACTTTGGGGGCAACGAACACTGAAGCTTTCTTT
v_gene: TRBV20-1; j_gene: TRBJ2-3; abundance: few; d_gene: TRBD2; CDR3aa: CSARTSGILTDTQYF; CDR3nt: TGCAGTGCTAGGACTAGCGGGATCCTCACAGATACGCAGTATTTT
v_gene: TRBV7-6; j_gene: TRBJ1-6; abundance: few; d_gene: TRBD1; CDR3aa: CASSYNTGGGRSPLHF; CDR3nt: TGTGCCAGCAGCTATAATACAGGGGGTGGAAGGTCACCCCTCCACTTT
v_gene: TRBV5-1; j_gene: TRBJ2-1; abundance: .; d_gene: TRBD2; CDR3aa: CASSTLAGVSNEQFF; CDR3nt: TGCGCCAGCAGCACACTAGCGGGAGTTTCGAATGAGCAGTTCTTC
v_gene: TRBV15; j_gene: TRBJ2-7; abundance: .; d_gene: .; CDR3aa: CATSRDPSDEQYF; CDR3nt: TGTGCCACCAGCAGAGACCCCTCAGACGAGCAGTACTTC
v_gene: TRBV2; j_gene: TRBJ2-7; abundance: .; d_gene: .; CDR3aa: CASSEAAGDHPKQYF; CDR3nt: TGTGCCAGCAGTGAAGCCGCAGGCGACCACCCCAAGCAGTACTTC
v_gene: TRBV29-1; j_gene: TRBJ2-3; abundance: .; d_gene: .; CDR3aa: CSVEGQGSTDTQYF; CDR3nt: TGCAGCGTTGAAGGTCAGGGGTCCACAGATACGCAGTATTTT
v_gene: TRBV24-1; j_gene: TRBJ2-5; abundance: once; d_gene: TRBD2; CDR3aa: CATSDSRDSSGRETQNF; CDR3nt: TGTGCCACCAGTGATTCGCGGGACTCTAGCGGGAGAGAGACCCAGAACTTC
v_gene: TRBV9; j_gene: TRBJ2-1; abundance: few; d_gene: .; CDR3aa: CASSPSDLGPLYNEQFF; CDR3nt: TGTGCCAGCAGCCCCTCCGATTTGGGTCCCCTTTACAATGAGCAGTTCTTC
v_gene: TRBV10-3; j_gene: TRBJ2-7; abundance: few; d_gene: TRBD1; CDR3aa: CAIGGTGNSPYEQYF; CDR3nt: TGTGCCATAGGCGGGACAGGGAATTCCCCCTACGAGCAGTACTTC
v_gene: TRBV12-3/TRBV12-4; j_gene: TRBJ2-3; abundance: .; d_gene: TRBD1; CDR3aa: CASRETGGTDTQYF; CDR3nt: TGTGCCAGCAGGGAGACAGGGGGCACAGATACGCAGTATTTT
v_gene: TRBV10-3; j_gene: TRBJ2-5; abundance: .; d_gene: .; CDR3aa: CAISRTAQETQYF; CDR3nt: TGTGCCATCAGCAGGACTGCGCAAGAGACCCAGTACTTC
v_gene: TRBV24-1; j_gene: TRBJ1-2; abundance: few; d_gene: .; CDR3aa: CATSDLSYGYTF; CDR3nt: TGTGCCACCAGTGATCTCTCCTATGGCTACACCTTC
v_gene: TRBV6-1; j_gene: TRBJ2-1; abundance: .; d_gene: TRBD2; CDR3aa: CASRPPGLAANEQFF; CDR3nt: TGTGCCAGCAGGCCCCCCGGACTAGCGGCCAATGAGCAGTTCTTC
v_gene: TRBV10-3; j_gene: TRBJ1-2; abundance: .; d_gene: .; CDR3aa: CAISESERSPDYGYTF; CDR3nt: TGTGCCATCAGTGAGTCGGAAAGGAGCCCGGACTATGGCTACACCTTC
v_gene: TRBV7-2; j_gene: TRBJ2-1; abundance: .; d_gene: .; CDR3aa: CASSLLAPNEQFF; CDR3nt: TGTGCCAGCAGCTTACTAGCCCCCAATGAGCAGTTCTTC
v_gene: TRBV28; j_gene: TRBJ2-7; abundance: .; d_gene: .; CDR3aa: CASTADKDYEQYF; CDR3nt: TGTGCCAGCACAGCGGACAAAGACTACGAGCAGTACTTC
v_gene: TRBV5-1; j_gene: TRBJ2-5; abundance: few; d_gene: .; CDR3aa: CATRDNQETQYF; CDR3nt: TGCGCCACTCGGGACAACCAAGAGACCCAGTACTTC
v_gene: TRBV5-1; j_gene: TRBJ2-7; abundance: few; d_gene: .; CDR3aa: CASSPGQMSYEQYF; CDR3nt: TGCGCCAGCAGCCCCGGACAGATGTCCTACGAGCAGTACTTC
v_gene: TRBV28; j_gene: TRBJ2-5; abundance: few; d_gene: TRBD1; CDR3aa: CASGDRRETQYF; CDR3nt: TGTGCCAGCGGGGACAGGAGAGAGACCCAGTACTTC
v_gene: TRBV5-1; j_gene: TRBJ2-7; abundance: .; d_gene: .; CDR3aa: CASSGQHYEQYF; CDR3nt: TGCGCCAGCAGTGGACAACACTACGAGCAGTACTTC
v_gene: TRBV4-2; j_gene: TRBJ2-3; abundance: .; d_gene: TRBD2; CDR3aa: CASSEREAGGTDTQYF; CDR3nt: TGTGCCAGCTCGGAGCGCGAAGCGGGGGGGACAGATACGCAGTATTTT
v_gene: TRBV9; j_gene: TRBJ2-1; abundance: .; d_gene: .; CDR3aa: CASSSSLGGYNEQFF; CDR3nt: TGTGCCAGCAGCTCCTCCCTTGGGGGTTACAATGAGCAGTTCTTC
v_gene: TRBV18; j_gene: TRBJ1-4; abundance: .; d_gene: .; CDR3aa: CASSPPGGRREKLFF; CDR3nt: TGTGCCAGCTCACCACCAGGGGGACGTCGGGAAAAACTGTTTTTT
v_gene: TRBV5-1; j_gene: TRBJ2-2; abundance: many; d_gene: .; CDR3aa: CASKPGTNTGELFF; CDR3nt: TGCGCCAGTAAACCCGGGACGAACACCGGGGAGCTGTTTTTT
v_gene: TRBV28; j_gene: TRBJ2-7; abundance: .; d_gene: .; CDR3aa: CASSRPGQTYEQYF; CDR3nt: TGTGCCAGCAGTAGACCAGGACAGACCTACGAGCAGTACTTC
v_gene: TRBV9; j_gene: TRBJ2-1; abundance: few; d_gene: .; CDR3aa: CASSVAPTNNEQFF; CDR3nt: TGTGCCAGCAGCGTAGCCCCAACGAATAATGAGCAGTTCTTC
v_gene: TRBV5-1; j_gene: TRBJ2-7; abundance: .; d_gene: .; CDR3aa: CASSPGQLVSYEQYF; CDR3nt: TGCGCCAGCAGCCCTGGACAGCTGGTGAGCTACGAGCAGTACTTC
v_gene: TRBV20-1; j_gene: TRBJ1-2; abundance: once; d_gene: .; CDR3aa: CSAQDSYGYTF; CDR3nt: TGCAGTGCTCAGGACAGCTATGGCTACACCTTC
v_gene: TRBV12-3/TRBV12-4; j_gene: TRBJ1-1; abundance: few; d_gene: .; CDR3aa: CASSLGATEAFF; CDR3nt: TGTGCCAGCAGTTTGGGGGCGACAGAAGCTTTCTTT
v_gene: TRBV6-6; j_gene: TRBJ2-5; abundance: many; d_gene: .; CDR3aa: CASSAGETQYF; CDR3nt: TGTGCCAGCAGTGCCGGGGAGACCCAGTACTTC
v_gene: TRBV29-1; j_gene: TRBJ2-7; abundance: few; d_gene: TRBD1; CDR3aa: CSVLGTGHYEQYF; CDR3nt: TGCAGCGTCCTAGGGACAGGCCACTACGAGCAGTACTTC
v_gene: TRBV6-1; j_gene: TRBJ1-1; abundance: .; d_gene: TRBD1; CDR3aa: CASSEAARGRTEAFF; CDR3nt: TGTGCCAGCAGTGAAGCGGCCAGGGGGAGGACTGAAGCTTTCTTT
v_gene: TRBV7-3; j_gene: TRBJ2-1; abundance: .; d_gene: TRBD2; CDR3aa: CASSLSSGATYNEQFF; CDR3nt: TGTGCCAGCAGCTTAAGTAGCGGGGCTACCTACAATGAGCAGTTCTTC
v_gene: TRBV5-1; j_gene: TRBJ2-7; abundance: .; d_gene: TRBD2; CDR3aa: CASSTGLAGGEQYF; CDR3nt: TGCGCCAGCAGCACGGGACTAGCGGGAGGCGAGCAGTACTTC
v_gene: TRBV30; j_gene: TRBJ1-1; abundance: .; d_gene: .; CDR3aa: CAWGTGFHTEAFF; CDR3nt: TGTGCCTGGGGAACAGGGTTCCACACTGAAGCTTTCTTT
v_gene: TRBV24-1; j_gene: TRBJ2-3; abundance: few; d_gene: .; CDR3aa: CATSDPTGLITDTQYF; CDR3nt: TGTGCCACCAGTGACCCAACTGGACTTATCACAGATACGCAGTATTTT
v_gene: TRBV5-1; j_gene: TRBJ1-4; abundance: .; d_gene: .; CDR3aa: CASSLGQEGEKLFF; CDR3nt: TGCGCCAGCAGCTTAGGGCAGGAGGGTGAAAAACTGTTTTTT
v_gene: TRBV27; j_gene: TRBJ2-7; abundance: .; d_gene: TRBD1; CDR3aa: CASSRQGWYEQYF; CDR3nt: TGTGCCAGCAGTCGACAGGGATGGTACGAGCAGTACTTC
v_gene: TRBV6-1; j_gene: TRBJ1-5; abundance: few; d_gene: .; CDR3aa: CASSRSRGRTQPQHF; CDR3nt: TGTGCCAGCAGCCGCTCCAGGGGTAGGACTCAGCCCCAGCATTTT
v_gene: TRBV27; j_gene: TRBJ1-1; abundance: .; d_gene: TRBD1; CDR3aa: CASTKRQGGNTEAFF; CDR3nt: TGTGCCAGCACCAAAAGACAGGGAGGGAACACTGAAGCTTTCTTT
v_gene: TRBV14; j_gene: TRBJ1-6; abundance: few; d_gene: TRBD1; CDR3aa: CASSQPGTGVPSPLHF; CDR3nt: TGTGCCAGCAGCCAACCAGGGACAGGGGTTCCTTCACCCCTCCACTTT
v_gene: TRBV10-3; j_gene: TRBJ2-1; abundance: .; d_gene: TRBD2; CDR3aa: CAISGGGAENEQFF; CDR3nt: TGTGCCATCAGTGGCGGGGGGGCCGAGAATGAGCAGTTCTTC
v_gene: TRBV7-3; j_gene: TRBJ2-5; abundance: .; d_gene: .; CDR3aa: CASSLTGSLQETQYF; CDR3nt: TGTGCCAGCAGCCTGACCGGGTCCCTACAAGAGACCCAGTACTTC
v_gene: TRBV3-1; j_gene: TRBJ2-7; abundance: .; d_gene: TRBD1; CDR3aa: CASSQVLPSTGSSYEQYF; CDR3nt: TGTGCCAGCAGCCAAGTTCTACCCTCGACAGGGAGCTCCTACGAGCAGTACTTC
v_gene: TRBV7-2; j_gene: TRBJ2-6; abundance: .; d_gene: .; CDR3aa: CASSLNAGANVLTF; CDR3nt: TGTGCCAGCAGCTTAAACGCTGGGGCCAACGTCCTGACTTTC
v_gene: TRBV29-1; j_gene: TRBJ1-3; abundance: few; d_gene: .; CDR3aa: CSVGDLSGNTIYF; CDR3nt: TGCAGCGTTGGGGACCTCTCTGGAAACACCATATATTTT
v_gene: TRBV4-1; j_gene: TRBJ2-3; abundance: .; d_gene: TRBD2; CDR3aa: CASSLFWGGSTDTQYF; CDR3nt: TGCGCCAGCAGCCTATTTTGGGGGGGGAGCACAGATACGCAGTATTTT
v_gene: TRBV15; j_gene: TRBJ1-2; abundance: .; d_gene: .; CDR3aa: CATSRDYGSGHNYGYTF; CDR3nt: TGTGCCACCAGCAGAGATTACGGGTCCGGACACAACTATGGCTACACCTTC